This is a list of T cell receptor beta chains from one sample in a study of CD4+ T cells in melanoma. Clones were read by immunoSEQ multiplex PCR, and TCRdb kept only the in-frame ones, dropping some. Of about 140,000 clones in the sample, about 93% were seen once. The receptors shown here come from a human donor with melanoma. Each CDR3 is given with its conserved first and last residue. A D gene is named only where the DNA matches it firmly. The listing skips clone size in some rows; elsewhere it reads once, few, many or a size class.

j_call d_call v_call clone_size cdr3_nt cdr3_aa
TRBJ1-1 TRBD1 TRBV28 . TGTGCCAGCAGGGCTGGGGACAGCCGAGGCACTGAAGCTTTCTTT CASRAGDSRGTEAFF
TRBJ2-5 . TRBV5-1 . TGCGCCAGCAAGGGGGAAACGTACCAAGAGACCCAGTACTTC CASKGETYQETQYF
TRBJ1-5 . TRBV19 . TGTGCCAGTAGTAAGGGGAATCAGCCCCAGCATTTT CASSKGNQPQHF
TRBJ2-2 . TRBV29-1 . TGCAGCGTGAAGTCCCCCTACACCGGGGAGCTGTTTTTT CSVKSPYTGELFF
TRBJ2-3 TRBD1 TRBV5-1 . TGCGCCAGCAGCTCAACGGCAGGGGGACCGGCAGATACGCAGTATTTT CASSSTAGGPADTQYF
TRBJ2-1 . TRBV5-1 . TGCGCCAGCAGCTTGTCTGCCTCGGGTTACAATGAGCAGTTCTTC CASSLSASGYNEQFF
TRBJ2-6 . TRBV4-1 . TGCGCCAGCAGCCCTTGGGGGGGCAGGGCCATCAACGTCCTGACTTTC CASSPWGGRAINVLTF
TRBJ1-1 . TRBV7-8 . TGTGCCAGCGTCGCAAGGGCGGGCACTGAAGCTTTCTTT CASVARAGTEAFF
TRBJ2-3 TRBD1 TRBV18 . TGTGCCAGCTCACCGGACAGGGGGCTCGGTGCAGATACGCAGTATTTT CASSPDRGLGADTQYF
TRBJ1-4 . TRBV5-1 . TGCGCCAGCAGCGGAAAAGGGAATGAAAAACTGTTTTTT CASSGKGNEKLFF
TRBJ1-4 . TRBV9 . TGTGCCAGCAGCGTGGGTCCAACTAATGAAAAACTGTTTTTT CASSVGPTNEKLFF
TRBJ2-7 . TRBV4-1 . TGCGCCAGCAGCCCTACACGGCTAAGGGGCGAGCAGTACTTC CASSPTRLRGEQYF
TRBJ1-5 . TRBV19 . TGTGCCAGTAGTCCCGGGAGTAGCCGAAATCAGCCCCAGCATTTT CASSPGSSRNQPQHF
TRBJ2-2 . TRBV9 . TGTGCCAGCAGCGCCAACACCGGGGAGCTGTTTTTT CASSANTGELFF
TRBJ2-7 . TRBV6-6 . TGTGCCAGCAGCGCCCAGCCAGGGGCTTCCTACGAGCAGTACTTC CASSAQPGASYEQYF
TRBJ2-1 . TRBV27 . TGTGCCAGCAGTTTTCAGGACGCTGAGCAGTTCTTC CASSFQDAEQFF
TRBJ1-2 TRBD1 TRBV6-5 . TGTGCCAGCAGTTACCGAGGACAGGGGGCGGGGGGCTACACCTTC CASSYRGQGAGGYTF
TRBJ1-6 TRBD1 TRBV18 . TGTGCCAGCTCACAGCTCAGTGGACAGGGATTTGTGGGGAATTCACCCCTCCACTTT CASSQLSGQGFVGNSPLHF
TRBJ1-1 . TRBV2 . TGTGCCAGCGGGATACCGGGTACGAACACTGAAGCTTTCTTT CASGIPGTNTEAFF
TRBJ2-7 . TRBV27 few TGTGCCAGCAGTTTCGCACCGGGACTCCTGTACGAGCAGTACTTC CASSFAPGLLYEQYF
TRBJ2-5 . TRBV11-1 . TGTGCCAGCAGCGTAAACCAAGAGACCCAGTACTTC CASSVNQETQYF
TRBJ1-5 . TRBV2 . TGTGCCAGCAGTGAAGCCTTCAGGGGTATGCAGCCCCAGCATTTT CASSEAFRGMQPQHF
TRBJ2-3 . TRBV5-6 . TGTGCCAGCAGCTCCCTCGGCACAGATACGCAGTATTTT CASSSLGTDTQYF
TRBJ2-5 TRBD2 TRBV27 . TGTGCCAGCTCACGGGGGGGAGGGGGAGAGACCCAGTACTTC CASSRGGGGETQYF
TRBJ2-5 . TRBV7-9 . TGTGCCAGCAGCCCCACCATCCAAGGAGAGACCCAGTACTTC CASSPTIQGETQYF
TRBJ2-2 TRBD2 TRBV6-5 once TGTGCCAGCAGTTATGGACTAGTGATAAACACCGGGGAGCTGTTTTTT CASSYGLVINTGELFF
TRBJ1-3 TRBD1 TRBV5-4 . TGTGCCAGCAGCTCTACGACAGGGTTTGGAAACACCATATATTTT CASSSTTGFGNTIYF
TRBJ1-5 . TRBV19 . TGTGCCAGTAGTCTATATGAAAATCAGCCCCAGCATTTT CASSLYENQPQHF
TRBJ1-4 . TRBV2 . TGTGCCAGCAGCACCCTCGGGGGAGGCCGGGAAAAACTGTTTTTT CASSTLGGGREKLFF
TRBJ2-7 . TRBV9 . TGTGCCAGCAGCGTAGGATCCGGGACTTATTCCTACGAGCAGTACTTC CASSVGSGTYSYEQYF
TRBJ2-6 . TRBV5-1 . TGCGCCAGCAGCTTGGGGGCAGCTGGAAGTGGGGCCAACGTCCTGACTTTC CASSLGAAGSGANVLTF
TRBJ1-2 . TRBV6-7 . TGTGCCATCCACCCCCTCCGATATGGCTACACCTTC CAIHPLRYGYTF
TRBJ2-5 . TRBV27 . TGTGCCAGCAGCCCGGGCTGGGGGACCCAGTACTTC CASSPGWGTQYF
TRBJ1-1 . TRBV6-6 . TGTGCCAGCAGTTACTCGACGGGTGAAGCTTTCTTT CASSYSTGEAFF
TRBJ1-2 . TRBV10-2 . TGCGCCAGCAGTGATTGGGGGACTAGCTATGGCTACACCTTC CASSDWGTSYGYTF